This T cell receptor (beta chain) was captured in a study of cytomegalovirus exposure and HLA in healthy donors. The study, taken as a whole, reports: Donor immune exposure was known only as CMV serostatus. Data from an earlier analysis indicated that most TCR beta V segments were productive either about 87% or about 30% of the time. In most subjects, TCR beta sequences reportedly gave accurate predictions of HLA-A and HLA-B alleles.

The PCR ran on 60 Vbeta and 13 Jbeta primers. Per the authors' pipeline: In a later analysis, tens of millions of unique TCR beta chains included roughly 11 million shared by two or more donors. Measured with immunoSEQ multiplex PCR; TCRdb has only the in-frame clones, and not every one. The D gene and trimming were derived from the DNA, and the V and J assignments and clone size from that table. Of 150,000 to 200,000 clones in the sample, more than 85% are singletons; the top ten hold 1.5% to 2%. For this clone: Antigen specificity is unknown.

Germline trimming cut 4 bases from V and 3 bases from J; bases unmatched to any gene: 11. Germline-derived CDR1 and CDR2 are LNHDA and SQIVND (reference sequence). There are 16 residues in the CDR3. Input material: PBMCs. The chain employs TRBV19 and TRBJ2-7; 8 bases fit TRBD1. The sequence was collected from a woman younger than 35 in good health and CMV-seronegative. CDR3 bases: TGTGCCAGTAGTACTTCCGGGACAGGCGTACTCTACGAGCAGTACTTC. Translated: CASSTSGTGVLYEQYF.